The rows below give T cell receptor beta chains drawn from one sample of a study of cytomegalovirus exposure and HLA in healthy donors. Profiling relied on immunoSEQ multiplex PCR, and the TCRdb table lists in-frame clones only, not all of them. This sample's table reports tens of thousands of clones. Sequenced sample: PBMCs. The receptors shown here come from a man aged 25-45 years in good health and CMV-seronegative. Each CDR3 is given with its conserved first and last residue. A D gene is named only where the DNA matches it firmly.

J gene: TRBJ2-1; V gene: TRBV7-8; D gene: .; CDR3 protein: CASSLGASENNEQFF; CDR3 DNA: TGTGCCAGCAGCTTAGGGGCTAGCGAAAACAATGAGCAGTTCTTC
J gene: TRBJ2-7; V gene: TRBV7-9; D gene: .; CDR3 protein: CASSLEGRPYEQYF; CDR3 DNA: TGTGCCAGCAGCTTAGAGGGGCGTCCCTACGAGCAGTACTTC
J gene: TRBJ2-7; V gene: TRBV7-2; D gene: .; CDR3 protein: CASTQQGSSYEQYF; CDR3 DNA: TGTGCCAGCACACAACAGGGAAGCTCCTACGAGCAGTACTTC
J gene: TRBJ1-2; V gene: TRBV11-2; D gene: .; CDR3 protein: CASSFGQRYGYTF; CDR3 DNA: TGTGCCAGCAGCTTCGGACAGCGCTATGGCTACACCTTC
J gene: TRBJ1-1; V gene: TRBV10-3; D gene: TRBD1; CDR3 protein: CAIRTGTGGGTEAFF; CDR3 DNA: TGTGCCATCAGAACCGGGACAGGGGGGGGCACTGAAGCTTTCTTT
J gene: TRBJ1-6; V gene: TRBV28; D gene: TRBD1; CDR3 protein: CASSRDRINSPLHF; CDR3 DNA: TGTGCCAGCAGTCGGGACAGGATTAATTCACCCCTCCACTTT
J gene: TRBJ1-2; V gene: TRBV9; D gene: .; CDR3 protein: CASSVGVTEGYGYTF; CDR3 DNA: TGTGCCAGCAGCGTAGGCGTTACTGAGGGCTATGGCTACACCTTC
J gene: TRBJ2-7; V gene: TRBV20-1; D gene: .; CDR3 protein: CSAYLGGAQYF; CDR3 DNA: TGCAGTGCTTACCTCGGCGGCGCGCAGTACTTC
J gene: TRBJ2-7; V gene: TRBV4-3; D gene: TRBD1; CDR3 protein: CASSLHRGLYEQYF; CDR3 DNA: TGCGCCAGCAGCCTCCACAGGGGGCTCTACGAGCAGTACTTC
J gene: TRBJ2-3; V gene: TRBV4-3; D gene: .; CDR3 protein: CASSQDELPRDTQYF; CDR3 DNA: TGCGCCAGCAGCCAAGATGAACTGCCCCGAGATACGCAGTATTTT
J gene: TRBJ2-7; V gene: TRBV5-1; D gene: TRBD2; CDR3 protein: CASSTEWDYPSSYEQYF; CDR3 DNA: TGCGCCAGCAGTACCGAATGGGACTACCCAAGCTCCTACGAGCAGTACTTC
J gene: TRBJ2-7; V gene: TRBV5-1; D gene: .; CDR3 protein: CASSSYYEQYF; CDR3 DNA: TGCGCCAGCAGCTCCTACTACGAGCAGTACTTC
J gene: TRBJ1-2; V gene: TRBV5-6; D gene: .; CDR3 protein: CASSLGSTGNYGYTF; CDR3 DNA: TGTGCCAGCAGCTTGGGGTCGACAGGCAACTATGGCTACACCTTC
J gene: TRBJ2-7; V gene: TRBV5-1; D gene: .; CDR3 protein: CASSLAGSAYEQYF; CDR3 DNA: TGCGCCAGCAGCTTGGCCGGCAGCGCCTACGAGCAGTACTTC
J gene: TRBJ1-2; V gene: TRBV18; D gene: .; CDR3 protein: CASSPAGLRHGYTF; CDR3 DNA: TGTGCCAGCTCGCCAGCGGGACTTAGACATGGCTACACCTTC
J gene: TRBJ2-7; V gene: TRBV4-2; D gene: TRBD2; CDR3 protein: CASSPSPWLAGVVYEQYF; CDR3 DNA: TGTGCCAGCAGCCCCTCACCCTGGCTAGCGGGAGTTGTCTACGAGCAGTACTTC
J gene: TRBJ1-1; V gene: TRBV27; D gene: .; CDR3 protein: CASSTYRNTEAFF; CDR3 DNA: TGTGCCAGCAGCACCTATCGGAACACTGAAGCTTTCTTT
J gene: TRBJ1-5; V gene: TRBV28; D gene: TRBD1; CDR3 protein: CASSLTGGRNQPQHF; CDR3 DNA: TGTGCCAGCAGTTTGACAGGGGGCCGCAATCAGCCCCAGCATTTT
J gene: TRBJ2-1; V gene: TRBV4-3; D gene: TRBD2; CDR3 protein: CASSRLAGGPSSYNEQFF; CDR3 DNA: TGCGCCAGCAGCCGGCTAGCGGGAGGGCCGAGCTCCTACAATGAGCAGTTCTTC
J gene: TRBJ2-7; V gene: TRBV5-6; D gene: TRBD2; CDR3 protein: CASSSLAGSPYEQYF; CDR3 DNA: TGTGCCAGCAGCTCCCTAGCGGGGAGCCCCTACGAGCAGTACTTC
J gene: TRBJ1-1; V gene: TRBV6-6; D gene: TRBD1; CDR3 protein: CASTQTGRKAFF; CDR3 DNA: TGTGCCAGCACCCAGACAGGGCGGAAAGCTTTCTTT
J gene: TRBJ1-5; V gene: TRBV4-3; D gene: TRBD1; CDR3 protein: CASSQTGGGQPQHF; CDR3 DNA: TGCGCCAGCAGCCAAACAGGGGGGGGTCAGCCCCAGCATTTT
J gene: TRBJ2-7; V gene: TRBV6-5; D gene: .; CDR3 protein: CASSNPPREYF; CDR3 DNA: TGTGCCAGCAGTAATCCGCCCCGGGAGTACTTC
J gene: TRBJ2-1; V gene: TRBV4-3; D gene: TRBD2; CDR3 protein: CASSPHGTSGTDNEQFF; CDR3 DNA: TGCGCCAGCAGCCCCCACGGGACTAGCGGAACTGACAATGAGCAGTTCTTC
J gene: TRBJ1-6; V gene: TRBV7-2; D gene: .; CDR3 protein: CASSLLDRRSPLHF; CDR3 DNA: TGTGCCAGCAGCTTATTAGACAGACGGTCACCCCTCCACTTT
J gene: TRBJ2-7; V gene: TRBV5-6; D gene: .; CDR3 protein: CASSGGETGSYEQYF; CDR3 DNA: TGTGCCAGCAGCGGAGGGGAGACCGGATCCTACGAGCAGTACTTC
J gene: TRBJ1-1; V gene: TRBV6-5; D gene: .; CDR3 protein: CASSYPFGGKTEAFF; CDR3 DNA: TGTGCCAGCAGTTACCCGTTCGGGGGGAAAACTGAAGCTTTCTTT
J gene: TRBJ1-2; V gene: TRBV18; D gene: .; CDR3 protein: CASSPQGVGNYGYTF; CDR3 DNA: TGTGCCAGCTCCCCACAGGGAGTCGGTAACTATGGCTACACCTTC